This is a list of T cell receptor beta chains from one sample in a study of shared clonotypes between healthy human individuals. Some clones are missing from TCRdb's copy, which holds only in-frame ones; the method was immunoSEQ multiplex PCR. The sample holds 850,000 to 1,100,000 clones, approximately 80% seen once. Input material: memory CD4+ T cells from PBMCs. The receptor source for this set is a man in his late teens or twenties in good health. Some clones in this sample may be carry-over from other donors' samples. Both conserved end residues are part of each CDR3. Each record gives: D gene, V gene, J gene, clone size, CDR3 length, CDR3 protein, CDR3 DNA. D genes are given only for firm matches. Clone size is not always given. Where it is, it says once, few, many or a class for expanded clones.

TRBD2,TRBV6-6,TRBJ2-7,.,14,CASSRLADSYEQYF,TGTGCCAGCAGTCGACTAGCAGACTCCTACGAGCAGTACTTC
.,TRBV10-1,TRBJ2-3,once,17,CASSGPFRSPRTDTQYF,TGCGCCAGCAGTGGCCCGTTTCGGTCGCCTCGCACAGATACGCAGTATTTT
.,TRBV9,TRBJ2-2,.,15,CASSPRASNTGELFF,TGTGCCAGCAGCCCGAGGGCCTCGAACACCGGGGAGCTGTTTTTT
TRBD1,TRBV18,TRBJ1-1,.,15,CASSQDRGEGTEAFF,TGTGCCAGCTCTCAAGACAGGGGGGAGGGAACTGAAGCTTTCTTT
.,TRBV6-5,TRBJ2-6,.,15,CASSSTISGANVLTF,TGTGCCAGCAGTTCGACTATATCCGGGGCCAACGTCCTGACTTTC
.,TRBV6-6,TRBJ1-5,.,15,CASSQGGDGSQPQHF,TGTGCCAGCAGCCAGGGAGGGGATGGGAGTCAGCCCCAGCATTTT
TRBD2,TRBV7-9,TRBJ2-7,.,14,CASSPVAGGHEQYF,TGTGCCAGCAGCCCGGTGGCGGGAGGGCACGAGCAGTACTTC
.,TRBV5-5,TRBJ1-2,.,15,CASSLASSLSYGYTF,TGTGCCAGCAGCCTAGCATCGTCCCTCTCCTATGGCTACACCTTC
TRBD2,TRBV15,TRBJ2-1,.,15,CATSRASGTYNEQFF,TGTGCCACCAGCAGAGCTAGCGGGACCTACAATGAGCAGTTCTTC
TRBD1,TRBV28,TRBJ2-5,.,14,CASSLSDRGETQYF,TGTGCCAGCAGCCTCAGCGACAGGGGGGAGACCCAGTACTTC
TRBD1,TRBV7-9,TRBJ2-1,.,16,CASSSPGTGPYNEQFF,TGTGCCAGCAGCTCACCGGGGACAGGTCCCTACAATGAGCAGTTCTTC
.,TRBV5-1,TRBJ1-4,.,15,CASSLEDSGGEKLFF,TGCGCCAGCAGCTTGGAGGATAGTGGCGGTGAAAAACTGTTTTTT
.,TRBV29-1,TRBJ2-7,.,13,CSVGTDPYYEQYF,TGCAGCGTAGGGACCGATCCGTACTACGAGCAGTACTTC
.,TRBV4-1,TRBJ2-3,.,16,CASSQGPSVVGDTQYF,TGCGCCAGCAGCCAAGGTCCTTCGGTGGTAGGAGATACGCAGTATTTT
TRBD2,TRBV5-4,TRBJ2-7,few,14,CASSLGGSGSSRYF,TGTGCCAGCAGCTTGGGGGGTAGCGGGAGTTCCCGGTACTTC
.,TRBV12-5,TRBJ2-3,.,13,CASGLGTTDTQYF,TGTGCTAGTGGCCTCGGAACCACAGATACGCAGTATTTT
.,TRBV4-1,TRBJ2-5,.,14,CASSQQFDAETQYF,TGCGCCAGCAGCCAACAATTTGATGCGGAGACCCAGTACTTC
.,TRBV19,TRBJ1-5,.,18,CASSIDGTHSGSNQPQHF,TGTGCCAGTAGTATAGATGGGACACATAGCGGAAGCAATCAGCCCCAGCATTTT
.,TRBV28,TRBJ1-2,.,13,CASQLTGPYGYTF,TGTGCCAGCCAATTAACAGGGCCCTATGGCTACACCTTC
TRBD2,TRBV5-1,TRBJ2-5,.,15,CASSPESSGEETQYF,TGCGCCAGCAGCCCCGAGTCTAGCGGGGAAGAGACCCAGTACTTC
.,TRBV5-4,TRBJ2-6,once,16,CASSLGVVAGANVLTF,TGTGCCAGCAGCTTGGGGGTGGTGGCTGGGGCCAACGTCCTGACTTTC
.,TRBV6-1,TRBJ2-1,.,15,CASSERSSSYNEQFF,TGTGCCAGCAGTGAAAGGTCCTCCTCCTACAATGAGCAGTTCTTC
.,TRBV5-1,TRBJ1-2,.,17,CASSPFYQAGDNYGYTF,TGCGCCAGCAGCCCCTTCTACCAGGCAGGGGATAACTATGGCTACACCTTC
.,TRBV28,TRBJ1-1,.,15,CASSWDVDGGLEAFF,TGTGCCAGCAGTTGGGACGTTGATGGGGGGTTGGAAGCTTTCTTT
TRBD2,TRBV19,TRBJ2-7,.,13,CASGLAVSYEQYF,TGTGCCAGCGGACTAGCGGTTTCCTACGAGCAGTACTTC
.,TRBV10-3,TRBJ1-3,.,14,CAITTGLSGNTIYF,TGTGCCATCACCACAGGCCTCTCTGGAAACACCATATATTTT
.,TRBV10-3,TRBJ2-1,.,14,CAIRPGYGVGEQFF,TGTGCCATCAGGCCGGGATACGGGGTCGGTGAGCAGTTCTTC
.,TRBV4-3,TRBJ2-3,.,16,CASSQMGKHSTDTQYF,TGCGCCAGCAGCCAGATGGGAAAACACAGCACAGATACGCAGTATTTT
.,TRBV9,TRBJ2-1,.,14,CASSVVERINEQFF,TGTGCCAGCAGCGTAGTTGAGCGGATCAATGAGCAGTTCTTC
.,TRBV4-2,TRBJ1-5,.,15,CASSQDYRANQPQHF,TGTGCCAGCAGCCAAGATTACCGGGCCAATCAGCCCCAGCATTTT
.,TRBV9,TRBJ1-2,few,12,CASSGFSRGYTF,TGTGCCAGCAGCGGATTCAGTCGGGGCTACACCTTC
.,TRBV18,TRBJ1-2,.,14,CASSLAVPNYGYTF,TGTGCCAGCTCCCTGGCAGTCCCTAACTATGGCTACACCTTC
TRBD2,TRBV19,TRBJ2-5,.,16,CASSKGWAGEQETQYF,TGTGCCAGTAGTAAGGGGTGGGCGGGGGAGCAAGAGACCCAGTACTTC
.,TRBV7-8,TRBJ2-1,once,14,CASSRHDLGNEQFF,TGTGCCAGCAGCCGGCATGACCTCGGGAATGAGCAGTTCTTC
TRBD1,TRBV27,TRBJ2-4,.,14,CASSTRTGTNIQYF,TGTGCCAGCAGTACGCGGACAGGGACGAACATTCAGTACTTC
TRBD2,TRBV19,TRBJ2-3,.,14,CASSSSGGTDTQYF,TGTGCCAGTAGTTCTAGCGGAGGCACAGATACGCAGTATTTT
TRBD2,TRBV27,TRBJ2-4,few,14,CASKSWGSGDIQYF,TGTGCCAGCAAATCCTGGGGAAGCGGGGACATTCAGTACTTC
.,TRBV6-6,TRBJ2-1,.,14,CASSLGSSYNEQFF,TGTGCCAGCAGTTTAGGGAGCTCCTACAATGAGCAGTTCTTC
TRBD2,TRBV11-2,TRBJ2-3,few,19,CASSAAGTSGRAGTDTQYF,TGTGCCAGCAGCGCCGCCGGGACTAGCGGGAGGGCGGGCACAGATACGCAGTATTTT
.,TRBV19,TRBJ2-3,.,15,CASTADLVGKDTQYF,TGTGCCAGTACCGCAGATCTAGTGGGCAAAGATACGCAGTATTTT
TRBD1,TRBV15,TRBJ1-5,.,17,CATSRDKGTGGSRPQHF,TGTGCCACCAGCAGAGATAAGGGGACAGGGGGGAGTCGGCCCCAGCATTTT
.,TRBV7-7,TRBJ2-5,.,13,CASSKNRGETQYF,TGTGCCAGCAGCAAGAACCGGGGGGAGACCCAGTACTTC
.,TRBV7-2,TRBJ2-3,.,12,CASRLLIGTQYF,TGTGCCAGCAGACTGCTTATAGGTACGCAGTATTTT
.,TRBV28,TRBJ1-1,.,13,CASSKITGARAFF,TGTGCCAGCAGTAAGATAACGGGGGCGCGGGCTTTCTTT
.,TRBV27,TRBJ2-3,.,14,CASSLNRYTDTQYF,TGTGCCAGCAGTTTAAATCGATACACAGATACGCAGTATTTT
.,TRBV6-5,TRBJ2-7,.,11,CASVNSYEQYF,TGTGCCAGCGTCAATTCCTACGAGCAGTACTTC
.,TRBV7-9,TRBJ2-5,.,14,CASSRTMRGETQYF,TGTGCCAGCAGCCGGACGATGAGGGGCGAGACCCAGTACTTC
.,TRBV19,TRBJ1-2,.,14,CASMLPGTSYGYTF,TGTGCCAGTATGCTTCCTGGCACCTCATATGGCTACACCTTC
.,TRBV10-3,TRBJ1-2,few,13,CAISETANYGYTF,TGTGCCATCAGTGAGACAGCTAACTATGGCTACACCTTC
.,TRBV7-9,TRBJ2-7,.,16,CASLPPGTHRRYEQYF,TGTGCCAGCCTTCCGCCCGGGACTCACAGGAGATACGAGCAGTACTTC
.,TRBV7-3,TRBJ2-2,.,14,CASSSGSSTGELFF,TGTGCCAGCAGCTCCGGGAGTAGCACCGGGGAGCTGTTTTTT
.,TRBV6-5,TRBJ2-7,.,14,CASSSQGISYEQYF,TGTGCCAGCAGTTCTCAGGGGATAAGCTACGAGCAGTACTTC
TRBD1,TRBV10-3,TRBJ1-5,.,15,CAISEYRGGNQPQHF,TGTGCCATCAGTGAGTACAGGGGAGGCAATCAGCCCCAGCATTTT